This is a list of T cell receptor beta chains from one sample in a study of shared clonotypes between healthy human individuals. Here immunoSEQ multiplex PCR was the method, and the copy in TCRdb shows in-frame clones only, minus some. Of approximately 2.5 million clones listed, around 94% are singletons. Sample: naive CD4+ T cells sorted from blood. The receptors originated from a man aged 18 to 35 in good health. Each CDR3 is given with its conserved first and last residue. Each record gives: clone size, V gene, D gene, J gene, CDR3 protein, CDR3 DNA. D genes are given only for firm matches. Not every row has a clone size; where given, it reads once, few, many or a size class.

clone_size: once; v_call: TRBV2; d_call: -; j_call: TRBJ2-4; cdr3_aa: CASSEALQGGNPSF; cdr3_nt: TGTGCCAGCAGTGAAGCGCTACAGGGAGGGAACCCTAGCTTC
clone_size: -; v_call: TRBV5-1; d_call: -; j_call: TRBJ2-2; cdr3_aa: CASSFPRGDTGELFF; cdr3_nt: TGCGCCAGCAGCTTTCCCAGAGGGGACACCGGGGAGCTGTTTTTT
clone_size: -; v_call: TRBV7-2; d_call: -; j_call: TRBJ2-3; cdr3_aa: CASSLPGLSTDTQYF; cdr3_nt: TGTGCCAGCAGCTTGCCGGGGCTGTCCACAGATACGCAGTATTTT
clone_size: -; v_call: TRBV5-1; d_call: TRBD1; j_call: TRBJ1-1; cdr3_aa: CASSWDRNTEAFF; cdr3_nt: TGCGCCAGCAGCTGGGACAGGAACACTGAAGCTTTCTTT
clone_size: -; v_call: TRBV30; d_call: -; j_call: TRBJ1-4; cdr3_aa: CAWSAGTGEKLFF; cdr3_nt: TGTGCCTGGAGTGCTGGGACCGGGGAAAAACTGTTTTTT
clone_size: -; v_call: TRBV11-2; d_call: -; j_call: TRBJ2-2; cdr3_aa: CASRGFGGELFF; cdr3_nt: TGTGCCAGCAGAGGGTTCGGCGGGGAGCTGTTTTTT
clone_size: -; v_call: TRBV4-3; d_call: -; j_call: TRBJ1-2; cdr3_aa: CASSQPIGQPDYTF; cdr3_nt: TGCGCCAGCAGCCAACCAATCGGACAGCCTGATTACACCTTC
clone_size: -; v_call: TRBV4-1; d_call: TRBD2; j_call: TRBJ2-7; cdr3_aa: CASSQGVGGVYEQYF; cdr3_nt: TGCGCCAGCAGTCAAGGTGTCGGGGGGGTTTACGAGCAGTACTTC
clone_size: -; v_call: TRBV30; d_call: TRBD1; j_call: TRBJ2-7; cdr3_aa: CAWRRTGERNEQYF; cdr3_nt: TGTGCCTGGAGAAGGACAGGGGAAAGGAACGAGCAGTACTTC
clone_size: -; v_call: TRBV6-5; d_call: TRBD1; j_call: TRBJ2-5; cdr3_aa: CASSPRQGAWETQYF; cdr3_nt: TGTGCCAGCAGTCCGCGACAGGGGGCATGGGAGACCCAGTACTTC
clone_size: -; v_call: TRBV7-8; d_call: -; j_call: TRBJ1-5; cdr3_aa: CASSLGQGRVIQPQHF; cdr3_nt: TGTGCCAGCAGCTTAGGGCAGGGGCGGGTGATTCAGCCCCAGCATTTT
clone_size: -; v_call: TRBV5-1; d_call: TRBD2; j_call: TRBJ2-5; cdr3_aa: CASSLNGLAGQETQYF; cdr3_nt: TGCGCCAGCAGCTTGAATGGCCTAGCGGGCCAAGAGACCCAGTACTTC
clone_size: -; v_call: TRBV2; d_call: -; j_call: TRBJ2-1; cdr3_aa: CASSQSNEQFF; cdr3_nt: TGTGCCAGCAGTCAGAGCAATGAGCAGTTCTTC
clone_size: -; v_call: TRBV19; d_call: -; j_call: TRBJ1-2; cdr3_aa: CASSIDRNSYYGYTF; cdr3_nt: TGTGCCAGTAGTATAGATCGCAACAGCTACTATGGCTACACCTTC
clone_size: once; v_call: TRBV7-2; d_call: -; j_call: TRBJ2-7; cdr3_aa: CASSLSGQTHEQYF; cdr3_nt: TGTGCCAGCAGCTTATCAGGACAGACCCACGAGCAGTACTTC
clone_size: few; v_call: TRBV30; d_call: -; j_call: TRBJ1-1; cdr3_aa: CAWKAGSTEAFF; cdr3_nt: TGTGCCTGGAAGGCTGGAAGCACTGAAGCTTTCTTT
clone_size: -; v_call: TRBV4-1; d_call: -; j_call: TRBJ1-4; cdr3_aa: CASSQVINEKLFF; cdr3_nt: TGCGCCAGCAGCCAAGTAATTAATGAAAAACTGTTTTTT
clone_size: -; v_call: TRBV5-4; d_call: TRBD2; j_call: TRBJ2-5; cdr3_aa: CASSLSSRGDQETQYF; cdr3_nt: TGTGCCAGCAGCCTCTCCTCGCGGGGGGACCAAGAGACCCAGTACTTC
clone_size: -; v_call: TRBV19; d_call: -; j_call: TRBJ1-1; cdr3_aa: CASSIRGMNTEAFF; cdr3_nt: TGTGCCAGTAGTATTAGGGGGATGAACACTGAAGCTTTCTTT
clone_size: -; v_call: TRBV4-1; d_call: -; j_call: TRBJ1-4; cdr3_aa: CASSSTDSPTNEKLFF; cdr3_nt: TGCGCCAGCAGCTCCACAGACAGTCCAACTAATGAAAAACTGTTTTTT
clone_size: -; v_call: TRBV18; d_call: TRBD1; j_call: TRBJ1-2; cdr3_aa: CASSPGQGGYTF; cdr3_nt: TGTGCCAGCTCACCAGGACAGGGAGGCTACACCTTC
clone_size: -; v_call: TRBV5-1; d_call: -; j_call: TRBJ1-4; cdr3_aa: CASSSTAAGSEKLFF; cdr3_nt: TGCGCCAGCAGCAGCACGGCAGCGGGGTCTGAAAAACTGTTTTTT